The 20 T cell receptor beta chains below were found in one sample sequenced in a study of cytomegalovirus exposure and HLA in healthy donors. Amplification used 60 Vbeta primers and 13 Jbeta primers. TCRdb's copy holds only in-frame clones and misses some; the assay was immunoSEQ multiplex PCR. The sample has 100,000 or so clones, 74% seen once. The sequencing sample was made of PBMCs. These TCRs come from a human donor in good health.

V usage is TRBV6-6 and J usage is TRBJ1-1; no clear D. V gave up 8 bases and J gave up 1 base, with 14 bases separating them. CDR1 and CDR2 from the germline V gene are MNHNY and SVGAGI (reference sequence). This CDR3 region has 14 residues. CDR3 in DNA: TGTGCCAGCCGGCTTGGCGGCCCGAACACTGAAGCTTTCTTT. Translation gives CASRLGGPNTEAFF.

This clone was detected a few times. The gene calls are TRBV6-5 and TRBJ2-2; 11 bases are shared with TRBD2. The germline gives CDR1 MNHEY, CDR2 SVGAGI. The V and J ends lost 6 bases and 7 bases, in that order; junction bases with no gene match: 7. The CDR3 loop spans 15 amino acids. The CDR3 region is CASSLLAGVVGELFF. The CDR3 DNA reads as TGTGCCAGCAGCCTACTAGCGGGAGTTGTCGGGGAGCTGTTTTTT.

CDR3 sequence reads: CASSLGRSIETQYF. CDR3 DNA: TGTGCCAGCAGCTTAGGGAGGAGTATAGAGACCCAGTACTTC. The J gene is TRBJ2-5, the V gene TRBV7-2; possible D gene TRBD2, 5 bases. In germline, CDR1 is SGHTA, CDR2 FQGNSA. The V gene lost 1 base and the J gene lost 4 bases, with 10 bases spanning the gap. This CDR3 is 14 amino acids long. The complete variable domain, with remaining parts taken from reference TRBV7-2 and TRBJ2-5, reads GAGVSQSPSNKVTEKGKDVELRCDPISGHTALYWYRQSLGQGLEFLIYFQGNSAPDKSGLPSDRFSAERTGGSVSTLTIQRTQQEDSAVYLCASSLGRSIETQYFGPGTRLLVL.

The rearrangement uses TRBV5-6 and TRBJ1-2; tentative D call: TRBD1 (6 bases). V gave up 3 bases and J gave up 6 bases, with 21 bases separating them. The CDR3 has 16 residues. Germline V CDR1 and CDR2: SGHDT, YYEEEE. CDR3 region: CASSSRYSRGADGYTF. The CDR3, as DNA: TGTGCCAGCAGCTCAAGGTACTCCCGGGGGGCCGATGGCTACACCTTC.

This clone was recorded once. The chain links TRBV2 to TRBJ1-1; D not resolved. CDR3 size: 13 residues. Germline V CDR1 and CDR2: SNHLY, FYNNEI. V was cut by 7 bases and J by 5 bases, with 14 bases left in between. The CDR3 sequence: CASTLGVGTEAFF. CDR3 sequence (DNA): TGTGCCAGCACCCTCGGGGTGGGGACTGAAGCTTTCTTT.

V gene TRBV7-3 combines with J gene TRBJ2-7, with 8 bases that match TRBD2. V was pared by 3 bases and J by 5 bases, with 3 bases of the junction left unmatched. The CDR3 is made up of 13 amino acids. The germline CDR1 and CDR2 sequences are SGHTA and FQGTGA. The CDR3 protein is CASSFGGGNEQYF. DNA for the CDR3: TGTGCCAGCAGCTTCGGGGGGGGGAACGAGCAGTACTTC.

This clone was picked up a small number of times. V and J are TRBV5-8 and TRBJ2-2; 10 bases match TRBD1. The CDR3 is made up of 16 amino acids. Unmatched junction bases numbered 9, after V lost 6 bases and J lost 4 bases. Germline CDR1 is SGHTS and CDR2 is YDEGEE. CDR3 residues: CASTHTWDRGTGELFF. The CDR3 DNA is TGTGCCAGCACTCACACGTGGGACAGGGGCACCGGGGAGCTGTTTTTT.

CDR3 coding DNA: TGTGCCAGCAGTGGAACCCCGGCAGGAGGCTACACCTTC. This encodes CASSGTPAGGYTF. This rearrangement joins TRBV6-4 to TRBJ1-2; D gene unclear. Trimming took 4 bases from V and 8 from J, leaving 14 bases between them. CDR1 and CDR2 (germline): MRHNA, SNTAGT. This CDR3 contains 13 residues.

The chain employs TRBV28 and TRBJ1-1, with 12 bases aligning to TRBD1. In germline, CDR1 is MDHEN, CDR2 SYDVKM. The trim removed 2 bases at V and 10 bases at J, leaving 8 bases unmatched. This CDR3 is 15 amino acids long. Written as DNA, the CDR3 is TGTGCCAGCAGTTTACCTTTGGGACAGGGGGCTTCAGCTTTCTTT. It yields the protein CASSLPLGQGASAFF.

The chain is built from TRBV10-3 and TRBJ2-7, with 15 bases identical to TRBD2. The germline V gene has CDR1 ENHRY and CDR2 SYGVKD. With 3 bases clipped from V and 2 bases from J, the junction kept 2 bases outside the gene matches. The CDR3 is 16 amino acids. CDR3 sequence reads: CAISDGTSGGPYEQYF. The DNA of the CDR3 is TGTGCCATCAGTGACGGGACTAGCGGGGGGCCCTACGAGCAGTACTTC.

V gene TRBV5-4 combines with J gene TRBJ1-1; the match to TRBD1 covers 7 bases. The CDR3 runs to 14 residues. CDR1 is SGHNT, CDR2 YYREEE, per germline (reference sequence). V lost 4 bases, J lost 7 bases, and 10 bases stayed unmatched. CDR3 region: CASSRQGEISEAFF. CDR3 DNA sequence: TGTGCCAGCAGCCGACAGGGAGAGATCAGTGAAGCTTTCTTT.

The chain joins TRBV7-2 to TRBJ2-1; 7 positions agree with TRBD2. The CDR3 is 15 residues long. Germline V CDR1 and CDR2: SGHTA, FQGNSA. V lost 5 bases, J lost 4 bases, and 8 bases stayed unmatched. CDR3 region: CASSLKRGPYNEQFF. The CDR3 nucleotides are TGTGCCAGCAGCCTGAAGCGGGGCCCTTACAATGAGCAGTTCTTC.

About this clone: An end of the junction differs from the germline gene, which may be a read error. The chain carries TRBV5-1 and TRBJ1-1, with D possibly TRBD1 on 5 matching bases. Looked up from germline, CDR1 is SGHRS and CDR2 is YFSETQ. There are 14 residues in the CDR3. The CDR3 is CTSSFTGTTTEAFF. The DNA of the CDR3 is TGCACCAGCAGCTTTACGGGGACTACCACTGAAGCTTTCTTT.

A remark on this clone: A junction end diverges from the germline sequence, so it may reflect a read error. The J gene is TRBJ1-1, the V gene TRBV4-1; tentatively, D is TRBD1 (5 bases). CDR1 and CDR2 from the germline V gene are MGHRA and YSYEKL. The CDR3 is 16 residues long. The CDR3 spells CASSQDPGIWNAEAFF. In DNA form, the CDR3 reads TGCGCCAGCAGCCAAGATCCAGGGATTTGGAACGCTGAAGCTTTCTTT.

The V gene is TRBV28, the J gene TRBJ2-2, with a possible D match to TRBD2 (6 bases). CDR3 length: 16 amino acids. Germline-derived CDR1 and CDR2 are MDHEN and SYDVKM. The V and J ends lost 1 base and 6 bases respectively, with 15 bases between them. The CDR3: CASSLLVTGVPGELFF. The DNA of the CDR3 is TGTGCCAGCAGTTTATTAGTAACGGGAGTTCCCGGGGAGCTGTTTTTT.

J is TRBJ2-7 and V is TRBV7-9; D unresolved. Germline V gene sequence: CDR1 SEHNR, CDR2 FQNEAQ (reference sequence). The CDR3 has 13 residues. V lost 4 bases to trimming and J lost 0 bases, with 7 bases between them. CDR3 coding DNA: TGTGCCAGCAGCTCTACTCTCTCCTACGAGCAGTACTTC. Translated: CASSSTLSYEQYF.

The V call is TRBV2, the J call TRBJ1-1, with D tentatively TRBD1 (5 bases). The CDR3 is 15 amino acids. The V gene lost 8 bases and the J gene lost 1 base, with 17 bases spanning the gap. Germline CDR1 and CDR2: SNHLY and FYNNEI. This chain's CDR3 is CASRGDRHPNTEAFF. The CDR3 DNA reads TGTGCCAGCCGCGGAGACAGACACCCGAACACTGAAGCTTTCTTT.

The table lists this clone with a few counts. CDR3 nucleotides: TGTGCCAGCAATCCGGTGGGGGGGAGCAATCAGCCCCAGCATTTT. Its translation is CASNPVGGSNQPQHF. The chain employs TRBV6-1 and TRBJ1-5, with a possible D match to TRBD1 (5 bases). Germline assignment: CDR1 MNHNS and CDR2 SASEGT. V was cut by 7 bases and J by 1 base, with 14 bases left in between. The CDR3 consists of 15 residues.

V usage is TRBV4-3 and J usage is TRBJ1-1; 8 nucleotides match TRBD1. This CDR3 region has 12 residues. V dropped 4 bases and J dropped 9; count of bases not matched to a gene: 4. From germline, CDR1 is LGHNA and CDR2 YSLEER. The DNA for the CDR3 is TGCGCCAGCAGCCCGGACAGGGTCCAAGCTTTCTTT. Translating it yields CASSPDRVQAFF.

V is TRBV6-5 and J is TRBJ2-2; the match to TRBD1 covers 9 bases. The germline V gene has CDR1 MNHEY and CDR2 SVGAGI. The CDR3 spans 13 residues. Losses at the gene ends were 6 bases for V and 12 bases for J; bases not matched to a gene: 8. This CDR3 is CASRGQGRRKLFF. The CDR3 DNA follows: TGTGCCAGCAGGGGACAGGGTCGCCGGAAGCTGTTTTTT.